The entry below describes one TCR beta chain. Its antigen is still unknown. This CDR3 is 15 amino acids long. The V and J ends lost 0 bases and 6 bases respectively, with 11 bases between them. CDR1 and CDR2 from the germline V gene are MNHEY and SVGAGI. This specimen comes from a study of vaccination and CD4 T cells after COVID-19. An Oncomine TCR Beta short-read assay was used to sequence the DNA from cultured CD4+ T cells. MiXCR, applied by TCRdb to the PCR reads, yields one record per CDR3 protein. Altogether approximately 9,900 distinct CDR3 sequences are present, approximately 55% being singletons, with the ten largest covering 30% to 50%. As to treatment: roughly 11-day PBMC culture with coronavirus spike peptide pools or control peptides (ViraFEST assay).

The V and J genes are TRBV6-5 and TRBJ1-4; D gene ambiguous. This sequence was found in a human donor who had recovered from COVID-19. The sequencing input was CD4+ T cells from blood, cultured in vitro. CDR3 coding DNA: TGTGCCAGCAGTTACTCGGGGTCCCATCATGAAAAACTGTTTTTT. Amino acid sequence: CASSYSGSHHEKLFF.